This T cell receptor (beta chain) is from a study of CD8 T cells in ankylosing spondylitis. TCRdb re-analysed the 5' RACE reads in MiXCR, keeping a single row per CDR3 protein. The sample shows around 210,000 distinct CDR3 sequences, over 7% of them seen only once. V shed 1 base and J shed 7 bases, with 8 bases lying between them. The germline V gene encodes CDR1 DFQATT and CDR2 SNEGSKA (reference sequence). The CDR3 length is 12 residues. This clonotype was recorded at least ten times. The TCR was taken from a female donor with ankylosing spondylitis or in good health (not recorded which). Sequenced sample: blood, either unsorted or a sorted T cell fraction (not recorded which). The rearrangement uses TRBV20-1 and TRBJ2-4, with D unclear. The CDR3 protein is CSARAVSNIQYF. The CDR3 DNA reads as TGCAGTGCTAGAGCGGTCTCGAACATTCAGTACTTC.